This T cell receptor beta chain was observed in a study of T cell changes during pregnancy in multiple sclerosis. The ends were cut back, 0 bases at V and 6 bases at J, with 14 bases in the middle. CDR3 length: 16 amino acids. Per the germline V gene, CDR1 is MNHEY and CDR2 is SVGAGI. TCRdb's table, derived via immunoSEQ multiplex PCR, lists solely in-frame clones and lacks some. The sample lists tens of thousands of clones, around 80% occurring once. The chain uses TRBV6-5 and TRBJ2-2, with a possible D match to TRBD1 (6 bases). The source was CD4+ T cells from peripheral blood mononuclear cells, collected before pregnancy. This clonotype was obtained from a female donor with multiple sclerosis, enrolled in a pregnancy study. The CDR3, as DNA: TGTGCCAGCAGTTACTCGAGAGGGGGTGGCGCCGGGGAGCTGTTTTTT. Its protein product is CASSYSRGGGAGELFF.